The rows below give T cell receptor beta chains drawn from one sample of a study of type 1 regulatory T cells. Antigens for these TCRs are unknown. TCRdb reprocessed the reads with MiXCR, giving one entry per CDR3 protein. The data contain roughly 71,000 distinct CDR3 sequences, 63% of them singletons. Sequencing was performed on cultured T cells, either the whole culture or a sorted T cell fraction (not recorded which). The receptors were gathered from a human donor in good health. Each CDR3 is given with its conserved first and last residue. Fields, in order: clone size, D gene, J gene, V gene, CDR3 DNA, CDR3 protein. A D gene is named only where the DNA matches it firmly. Clone size is shown for a subset of rows, as once, few, many or a class of expanded clone.

size: few
D: TRBD1
J: TRBJ2-1
V: TRBV10-3
DNA: TGTGCCGTACGCACGAACGGGACAGGAACCTACAATGAGCAGTTCTTC
CDR3: CAVRTNGTGTYNEQFF

size: .
D: TRBD1
J: TRBJ1-1
V: TRBV5-4
DNA: TGTGCCAGCAGCACCGAACTGGGACAGGCCGCCGAAGCTTTTTTT
CDR3: CASSTELGQAAEAFF

size: few
D: .
J: TRBJ1-2
V: TRBV20-1
DNA: TGCAGTGCGCCGAAAATAGACTATGGCTACACCTTC
CDR3: CSAPKIDYGYTF

size: .
D: .
J: TRBJ1-4
V: TRBV20-1
DNA: TGCAGTGCTAGGGCCGGGGCGGATGAAAAACTGTTTTTT
CDR3: CSARAGADEKLFF

size: few
D: .
J: TRBJ2-5
V: TRBV2
DNA: TGTGCCAGCAGAGGTCCGGGGGAGACCCAGTACTTC
CDR3: CASRGPGETQYF

size: few
D: .
J: TRBJ1-6
V: TRBV7-9
DNA: TGTGCCAGCAGCTTAGGACAAAATTCACCCCTCCACTTT
CDR3: CASSLGQNSPLHF

size: .
D: .
J: TRBJ1-1
V: TRBV5-4
DNA: TGTGCCAGCAGCATCGAACTGAACACTGAAGCTTTCTTT
CDR3: CASSIELNTEAFF

size: .
D: .
J: TRBJ2-2
V: TRBV19
DNA: TGTGCCACAGGACAGAGATTTACCGGGGAGCTGTTTTTT
CDR3: CATGQRFTGELFF

size: .
D: TRBD1
J: TRBJ2-3
V: TRBV7-9
DNA: TGTGCCCGCAGCTTAGCCAGGGACAGATTATTCACAGATACGCAGTATTTT
CDR3: CARSLARDRLFTDTQYF

size: .
D: TRBD2
J: TRBJ2-7
V: TRBV3-1
DNA: TGTGCCAGCAGCCGGACTAGCGGCTTCTACGAGCAGTACTTC
CDR3: CASSRTSGFYEQYF

size: once
D: .
J: TRBJ1-5
V: TRBV5-1
DNA: TGCGCCAGCAGCAGAAGTAGCAATCAGCCCCAGCATTTT
CDR3: CASSRSSNQPQHF

size: .
D: .
J: TRBJ2-3
V: TRBV28
DNA: TGTGCCAGCAGTGTTTCAGGGGTAGGGGCAGATACGCAGTATTTT
CDR3: CASSVSGVGADTQYF

size: few
D: TRBD2
J: TRBJ2-3
V: TRBV7-2
DNA: TGTGCCAGCAGCTCCGGGACTAGCGAGATCACAGATACGCAGTATTTT
CDR3: CASSSGTSEITDTQYF

size: .
D: .
J: TRBJ2-7
V: TRBV5-4
DNA: TGTGCCAGCAGCTCGGGGCAGGAAGGCTACGAGCAGTACTTC
CDR3: CASSSGQEGYEQYF

size: .
D: .
J: TRBJ2-2
V: TRBV29-1
DNA: TGCAGCGTCGCCTCGGCGGTCTTCGGGGAGCTGTTTTTT
CDR3: CSVASAVFGELFF

size: .
D: .
J: TRBJ2-2
V: TRBV27
DNA: TGTGCCAGCCGGGACGCGGACCCATTCACAGGGGAGCTGTTTTTT
CDR3: CASRDADPFTGELFF

size: .
D: TRBD1
J: TRBJ2-3
V: TRBV5-4
DNA: TGTGCCAGCACCGGACAGGGGCAACCCAGCACAGATACGCAGTATTTT
CDR3: CASTGQGQPSTDTQYF

size: few
D: .
J: TRBJ2-5
V: TRBV4-1
DNA: TGCGCCAGCAGCCACCCTAACCAAGAGACCCAGTACTTC
CDR3: CASSHPNQETQYF

size: .
D: .
J: TRBJ1-1
V: TRBV12-3/TRBV12-4
DNA: TGTGCCAGCAGACGGCAGGGGAACACTGAAGCTTTCTTT
CDR3: CASRRQGNTEAFF

size: .
D: .
J: TRBJ1-4
V: TRBV20-1
DNA: TGCAGTGCTAGAGCCCCCAACCTCGGGGGGGGAGAGGAAAAACTGTTTTTT
CDR3: CSARAPNLGGGEEKLFF

size: few
D: TRBD1
J: TRBJ2-2
V: TRBV19
DNA: TGTGCCAGTAGTATCCTACAGGGGGCGGGCACCGGGGAGCTGTTTTTT
CDR3: CASSILQGAGTGELFF

size: .
D: .
J: TRBJ2-3
V: TRBV12-3/TRBV12-4
DNA: TGTGCCAGCAGCTCTGGTGTAACAGATACGCAGTATTTT
CDR3: CASSSGVTDTQYF

size: .
D: .
J: TRBJ2-3
V: TRBV10-2
DNA: TGCGCCAGCAGTGAGACGGCCTCAGCAGATACGCAGTATTTT
CDR3: CASSETASADTQYF

size: .
D: TRBD1
J: TRBJ1-1
V: TRBV6-6
DNA: TGTGCCAGCAGCCCGACACAGGGGGTTGTTTCTGTTCTGGCTTTCTTT
CDR3: CASSPTQGVVSVLAFF

size: few
D: TRBD2
J: TRBJ2-1
V: TRBV4-3
DNA: TGCGCCAGCAGCCAAAACGCCTTAGGGAGGGCCTTGAATGAGCAGTTCTTC
CDR3: CASSQNALGRALNEQFF

size: once
D: TRBD1
J: TRBJ2-7
V: TRBV5-1
DNA: TGCGCCAGCAGCACTTCCAGGGGGCTCTACGAGCAGTACTTC
CDR3: CASSTSRGLYEQYF

size: .
D: .
J: TRBJ2-1
V: TRBV20-1
DNA: TGCAGTGCTAGAGATTCGAAGGGACATGAGCAGTTCTTC
CDR3: CSARDSKGHEQFF

size: once
D: .
J: TRBJ2-2
V: TRBV21-1
DNA: TGTGCCAGCAGCAAAGTAGTTCAGACCAACACCGGGGAGCTGTTTTTT
CDR3: CASSKVVQTNTGELFF

size: .
D: TRBD2
J: TRBJ2-3
V: TRBV10-2
DNA: TGCGCCAGCTCATCTAGCGGGAGAGGAGATACGCAGTATTTT
CDR3: CASSSSGRGDTQYF

size: .
D: .
J: TRBJ2-5
V: TRBV20-1
DNA: TGCAGTGCTAGACGACAGGCCCAAGAGACCCAGTACTTC
CDR3: CSARRQAQETQYF

size: once
D: .
J: TRBJ1-2
V: TRBV9
DNA: TGTGCCAGCAGCGGTCTCGGTCATGAGGGAGCGCGCGGCTACACCTTC
CDR3: CASSGLGHEGARGYTF

size: .
D: TRBD2
J: TRBJ2-3
V: TRBV6-5
DNA: TGTGCCAGCAGTTACCCGGCCGGTAGCGGGAGGATTTATACAGATACGCAGTATTTT
CDR3: CASSYPAGSGRIYTDTQYF

size: once
D: .
J: TRBJ1-1
V: TRBV6-5
DNA: TGTGCCAGCAGTTCGACAGGCGGGCTGAACACTGAAGCTTTCTTT
CDR3: CASSSTGGLNTEAFF

size: few
D: .
J: TRBJ2-3
V: TRBV18
DNA: TGTGCCAGCTCACCCCAACGCGGCACAGATACGCAGTATTTT
CDR3: CASSPQRGTDTQYF

size: many
D: .
J: TRBJ2-1
V: TRBV7-2
DNA: TGTGCCAGCAGCACGCTCCCCCGGACAGAGCAGTTCTTC
CDR3: CASSTLPRTEQFF

size: .
D: .
J: TRBJ2-1
V: TRBV30
DNA: TGTGCCTGGAGTGGCGGTGGAGGTGAGCAGTTCTTC
CDR3: CAWSGGGGEQFF

size: .
D: TRBD2
J: TRBJ2-7
V: TRBV18
DNA: TGTGCCAGCTCCCTGGGCCTAGCGGGCTACGAGCAGTACTTC
CDR3: CASSLGLAGYEQYF

size: .
D: .
J: TRBJ2-3
V: TRBV11-3
DNA: TGTGCCAGCAGCTTATTGGGCACAGATACGCAGTATTTT
CDR3: CASSLLGTDTQYF

size: few
D: TRBD1
J: TRBJ1-1
V: TRBV10-3
DNA: TGTGCCATCAGTGTCGCAGGGGGGAACACTGAAGCTTTCTTT
CDR3: CAISVAGGNTEAFF

size: once
D: TRBD2
J: TRBJ2-1
V: TRBV27
DNA: TGTGCCAGCAGTTTACCCGGACTAGACCCAAGAAGCTCCTACAATGAGCAGTTCTTC
CDR3: CASSLPGLDPRSSYNEQFF

size: few
D: TRBD2
J: TRBJ2-5
V: TRBV20-1
DNA: TGCAGTGCTAGTGGGCTAGCGGGAGAGACCCAGTACTTC
CDR3: CSASGLAGETQYF

size: .
D: TRBD1
J: TRBJ2-3
V: TRBV20-1
DNA: TGCAGTGCTAGAGTGGACAGGGGGCAAGGTACAGATACGCAGTATTTT
CDR3: CSARVDRGQGTDTQYF

size: .
D: TRBD2
J: TRBJ2-3
V: TRBV3-1
DNA: TGTGCCAGCAGCCCGAGGACTAGCCCAGATACGCAGTATTTT
CDR3: CASSPRTSPDTQYF

size: .
D: .
J: TRBJ2-2
V: TRBV20-1
DNA: TGCAGTGCTAGAGATTTCAGGGGTCCCGGGGAGCTGTTTTTT
CDR3: CSARDFRGPGELFF